The sequence of this T cell receptor (beta chain) was determined in a study of monozygotic twins with inflammatory bowel disease. Study observations and caveats: Twin concordance left repertoire similarity unchanged, with limited power a possible explanation for this lack of difference. A lone strong IBD-associated signal or clonotype found no support.

In the case of this clonotype: What it binds is unknown.

Following a re-call of the 5' RACE reads, TCRdb has one entry per CDR3 protein and lacks DNA. The sample holds some 160,000 distinct CDR3 sequences. Germline V lookup: CDR1 ENHRY, CDR2 SYGVKD. The CDR3 runs 13 residues. It was from whole blood, with no T cell sorting, that total RNA was isolated. Sequencing was performed on blood. This clonotype was obtained from a human donor with ulcerative colitis or Crohn's disease, or a healthy co-twin of an affected twin (not recorded which). The chain carries TRBV10-3 and TRBJ2-1; TCRdb reports TRBD2, a call that lacks DNA to check it against. The CDR3: CAITSGVYNEQFF.